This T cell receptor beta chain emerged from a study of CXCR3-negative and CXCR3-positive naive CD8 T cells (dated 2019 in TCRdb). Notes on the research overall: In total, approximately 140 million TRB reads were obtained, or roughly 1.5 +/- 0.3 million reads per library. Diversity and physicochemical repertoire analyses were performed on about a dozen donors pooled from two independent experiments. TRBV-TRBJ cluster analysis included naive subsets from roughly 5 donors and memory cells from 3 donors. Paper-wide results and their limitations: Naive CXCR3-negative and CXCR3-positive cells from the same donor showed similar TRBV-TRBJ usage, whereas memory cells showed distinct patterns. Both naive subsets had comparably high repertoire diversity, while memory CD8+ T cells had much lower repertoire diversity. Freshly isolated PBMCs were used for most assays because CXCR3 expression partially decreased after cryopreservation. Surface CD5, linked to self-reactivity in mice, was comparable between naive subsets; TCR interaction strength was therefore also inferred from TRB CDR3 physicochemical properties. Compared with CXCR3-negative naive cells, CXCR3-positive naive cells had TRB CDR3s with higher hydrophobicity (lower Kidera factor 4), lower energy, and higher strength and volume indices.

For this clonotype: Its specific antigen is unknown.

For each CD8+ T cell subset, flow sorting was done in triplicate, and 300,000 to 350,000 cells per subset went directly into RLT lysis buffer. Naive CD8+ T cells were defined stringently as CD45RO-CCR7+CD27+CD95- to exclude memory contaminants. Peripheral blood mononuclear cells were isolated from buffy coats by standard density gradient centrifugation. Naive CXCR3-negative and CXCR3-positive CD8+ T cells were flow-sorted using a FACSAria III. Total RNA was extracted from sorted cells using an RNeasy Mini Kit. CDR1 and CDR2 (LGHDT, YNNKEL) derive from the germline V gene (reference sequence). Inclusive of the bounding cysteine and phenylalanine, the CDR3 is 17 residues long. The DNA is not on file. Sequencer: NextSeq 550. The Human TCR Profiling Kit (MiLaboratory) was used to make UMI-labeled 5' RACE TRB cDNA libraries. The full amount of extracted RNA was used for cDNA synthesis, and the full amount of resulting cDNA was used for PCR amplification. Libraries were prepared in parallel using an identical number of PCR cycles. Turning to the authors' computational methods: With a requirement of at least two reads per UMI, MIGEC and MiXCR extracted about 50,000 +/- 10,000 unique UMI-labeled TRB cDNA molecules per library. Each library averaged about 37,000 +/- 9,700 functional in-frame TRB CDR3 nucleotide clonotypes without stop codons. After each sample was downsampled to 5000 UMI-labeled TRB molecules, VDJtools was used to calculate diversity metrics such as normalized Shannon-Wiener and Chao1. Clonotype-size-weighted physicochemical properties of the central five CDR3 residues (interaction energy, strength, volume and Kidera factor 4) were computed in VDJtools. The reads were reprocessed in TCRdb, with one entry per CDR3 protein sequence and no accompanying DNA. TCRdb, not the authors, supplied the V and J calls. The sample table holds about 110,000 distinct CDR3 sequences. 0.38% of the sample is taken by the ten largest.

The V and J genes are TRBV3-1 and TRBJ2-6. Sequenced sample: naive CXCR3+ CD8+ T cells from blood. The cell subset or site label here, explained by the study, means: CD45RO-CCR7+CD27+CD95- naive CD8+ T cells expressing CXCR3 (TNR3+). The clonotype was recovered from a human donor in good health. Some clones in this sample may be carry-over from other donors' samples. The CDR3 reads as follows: CASSQEESLSGANVLTF.